This TCR beta chain derives from a study of shared clonotypes between healthy human individuals. Some clones are missing from TCRdb's copy, which holds only in-frame ones; the method was immunoSEQ multiplex PCR. The sample records about 1 million clones, 60% to 80% being singletons. A remark on this clone: Its specificity is not known.

Findings of the study overall: Between a handful of donors, naive CD4 clonotypes were shared at a level of around 4.9%.

Trimming pared 0 bases from V and 8 bases from J, leaving 14 bases between. This CDR3 is built from 14 residues. The germline gives CDR1 SGHKS, CDR2 YYEKEE (reference sequence). The sequencing input was memory CD4+ T cells sorted from blood. Sample subset: CD45RA-negative fraction. This clonotype was obtained from a man aged 18 to 35 in good health. The chain uses TRBV5-5 and TRBJ1-1; D not resolved. The DNA for the CDR3 is TGTGCCAGCAGCTTGGGGATTTCGCAGACCGAAGCTTTCTTT. As protein: CASSLGISQTEAFF. The variable domain in full, completed from reference TRBV5-5 and TRBJ1-1, reads DAGVTQSPTHLIKTRGQQVTLRCSPISGHKSVSWYQQVLGQGPQFIFQYYEKEERGRGNFPDRFSARQFPNYSSELNVNALLLGDSALYLCASSLGISQTEAFFGQGTRLTVV.